This is a list of T cell receptor beta chains from one sample in a study of cytomegalovirus exposure and HLA in healthy donors. Produced via immunoSEQ multiplex PCR; TCRdb's table is partial and in-frame only. The sample lists 97,000 or so clones; about 88% were seen once. Sequencing was performed on PBMCs. The receptor source for this set is a man aged 18 to 29 in good health and CMV-seropositive. The CDR3 runs from the conserved cysteine through the conserved F or W. D genes are given only for firm matches. Size is omitted from some rows. Given values are once, few, many or a class for expanded clones.

D	J	size	V	CDR3	DNA
TRBD1	TRBJ2-7	.	TRBV6-5	CASSYSGQGNYEQYF	TGTGCCAGCAGTTACTCGGGACAGGGTAACTACGAGCAGTACTTC
.	TRBJ1-2	.	TRBV2	CADYYRANYGYTF	TGTGCCGACTATTACAGGGCGAACTATGGCTACACCTTC
.	TRBJ2-6	.	TRBV7-2	CASSFAGRSGANVLTF	TGTGCCAGCAGCTTTGCAGGCCGTTCTGGGGCCAACGTCCTGACTTTC
TRBD1	TRBJ1-2	.	TRBV11-2	CASSVSPGQGWDGYTF	TGTGCCAGCAGCGTTTCGCCGGGACAGGGGTGGGATGGCTACACCTTC
.	TRBJ1-2	once	TRBV5-4	CASSLDGTTYGYTF	TGTGCCAGCAGCTTGGACGGAACTACCTATGGCTACACCTTC
.	TRBJ2-1	.	TRBV4-2	CASSQGAGQANNEQFF	TGTGCCAGCAGCCAGGGAGCGGGACAGGCTAATAATGAGCAGTTCTTC
TRBD1	TRBJ2-1	.	TRBV7-7	CASSQSTGGGEQFF	TGTGCCAGCAGCCAATCGACAGGGGGCGGTGAGCAGTTCTTC
.	TRBJ2-3	.	TRBV28	CASSLPQSSTDTQYF	TGTGCCAGCAGTTTACCTCAGTCCTCCACAGATACGCAGTATTTT
TRBD1	TRBJ1-2	.	TRBV11-3	CASSLEGQGGLNTF	TGTGCCAGCAGCTTAGAGGGACAGGGAGGTCTCAACACCTTC
TRBD1	TRBJ1-2	.	TRBV7-2	CASSPHRGGYTF	TGTGCCAGCAGCCCACACAGGGGCGGCTACACCTTC
.	TRBJ1-2	.	TRBV7-2	CASSPDSYGYTF	TGTGCCAGCAGCCCCGACAGCTATGGCTACACCTTC
.	TRBJ2-7	.	TRBV5-4	CASSPGLTYEQYF	TGTGCCAGCAGCCCCGGACTAACCTACGAGCAGTACTTC
.	TRBJ2-1	.	TRBV20-1	CSAWRDEQFF	TGCAGTGCATGGAGGGATGAGCAGTTCTTC
TRBD2	TRBJ2-4	.	TRBV4-3	CASSQDASGLAIQYF	TGCGCCAGCAGCCAAGATGCGTCGGGACTAGCCATTCAGTACTTC
TRBD1	TRBJ1-2	.	TRBV6-5	CASSYSVTTGGFGYTF	TGTGCCAGCAGTTACTCGGTCACCACAGGGGGCTTTGGCTACACCTTC
.	TRBJ2-7	.	TRBV7-9	CASSLSTGSLIEQYF	TGTGCCAGCAGCTTAAGTACAGGGTCTCTGATCGAGCAGTACTTC
TRBD2	TRBJ2-3	.	TRBV28	CASSSRLAGVVDTQYF	TGTGCCAGCAGTTCCCGACTAGCGGGAGTCGTGGATACGCAGTATTTT
.	TRBJ1-1	.	TRBV6-1	CASSELSLNRVAFF	TGTGCCAGCAGTGAATTGAGTCTTAACAGGGTAGCTTTCTTT
.	TRBJ2-2	.	TRBV29-1	CSCLGHTGELFF	TGCAGTTGTCTGGGCCACACCGGGGAGCTGTTTTTT
TRBD1	TRBJ2-1	few	TRBV25-1	CATAGQGVSRWQFF	TGTGCCACCGCGGGACAGGGTGTTTCTCGTTGGCAGTTCTTC
.	TRBJ2-3	.	TRBV21-1	CASSNSGFYTDTQYF	TGTGCCAGCAGCAATTCGGGGTTTTACACAGATACGCAGTATTTT
.	TRBJ2-7	once	TRBV7-2	CASSLRESEQYF	TGTGCCAGCAGCTTAAGGGAGAGCGAGCAGTACTTC
.	TRBJ2-2	.	TRBV18	CASSQRSGDPHTGELFF	TGTGCCAGCTCACAAAGGTCGGGAGACCCGCACACCGGGGAGCTGTTTTTT
.	TRBJ2-2	.	TRBV19	CASEIGGTGELFF	TGTGCCAGCGAAATCGGCGGGACCGGGGAGCTGTTTTTT
TRBD2	TRBJ2-3	.	TRBV19	CASSSTSGSLDTQYF	TGTGCCAGTAGTTCGACTAGCGGGAGCTTAGATACGCAGTATTTT
TRBD2	TRBJ2-1	.	TRBV11-3	CASSLGSGSGKSYNEQFF	TGTGCCAGCAGCTTAGGTAGCGGGAGCGGTAAATCCTACAATGAGCAGTTCTTC
.	TRBJ2-5	.	TRBV15	CATSRDRQKETQYF	TGTGCCACCAGCAGAGATCGACAGAAAGAGACCCAGTACTTC
TRBD1	TRBJ1-5	.	TRBV2	CASSEAFGQGLHGNQPQHF	TGTGCCAGCAGTGAAGCTTTCGGACAGGGGTTGCATGGCAATCAGCCCCAGCATTTT
.	TRBJ2-7	.	TRBV6-1	CASSYYEQYF	TGTGCCAGCAGTTACTACGAGCAGTACTTC
.	TRBJ2-7	few	TRBV5-1	CASSPGQGGYEQYF	TGCGCCAGCAGCCCCGGGCAGGGGGGATACGAGCAGTACTTC
TRBD1	TRBJ2-7	.	TRBV7-9	CASTWDRAREQYF	TGTGCCAGCACCTGGGACAGGGCTCGCGAGCAGTACTTC
TRBD1	TRBJ1-5	.	TRBV15	CATSRDFGGGQPQHF	TGTGCCACCAGCAGAGATTTTGGAGGGGGCCAGCCCCAGCATTTT
.	TRBJ1-4	few	TRBV5-1	CASSLAGSATNEKLFF	TGCGCCAGCAGCTTGGCCGGGTCCGCAACTAATGAAAAACTGTTTTTT
.	TRBJ2-3	.	TRBV6-1	CASWGGRTDTQYF	TGTGCCAGCTGGGGGGGCCGCACAGATACGCAGTATTTT